This T cell receptor (beta chain) was identified during a study of a mutant IDH1 vaccine in newly diagnosed glioma. Study background: Most patients had radiochemotherapy with temozolomide before enrollment; others had one alone. Week 47 marked visit V13, whereas week 35 marked visit V12.

Remarks on this clone: No antigen is known for it.

Data came from immunoSEQ multiplex PCR; TCRdb stores just in-frame clones and leaves some out. The sample has tens of thousands of clones; around 83% are singletons. Described time point: week 47, end of study. The content of each vaccine dose was 300 ug of mutant IDH1 20-mer peptide, and topical imiquimod accompanied it. Germline loops: CDR1 MGHRA, CDR2 YSYEKL. The CDR3 sequence is 17 residues long. Trimming took off 5 bases at V and 0 bases at J, with 14 bases between the two ends. The V call is TRBV4-1, the J call TRBJ1-6; possible D gene TRBD1, 6 bases. Specimen: PBMCs, collected from a glioma patient whose treatment included an IDH1 peptide vaccine. The source is a woman in her forties or fifties with glioma. The CDR3 region has the DNA TGCGCCAGCAGCTCCTTGACAGGCTTCTCCTATAATTCACCCCTCCACTTT. Its translation: CASSSLTGFSYNSPLHF.